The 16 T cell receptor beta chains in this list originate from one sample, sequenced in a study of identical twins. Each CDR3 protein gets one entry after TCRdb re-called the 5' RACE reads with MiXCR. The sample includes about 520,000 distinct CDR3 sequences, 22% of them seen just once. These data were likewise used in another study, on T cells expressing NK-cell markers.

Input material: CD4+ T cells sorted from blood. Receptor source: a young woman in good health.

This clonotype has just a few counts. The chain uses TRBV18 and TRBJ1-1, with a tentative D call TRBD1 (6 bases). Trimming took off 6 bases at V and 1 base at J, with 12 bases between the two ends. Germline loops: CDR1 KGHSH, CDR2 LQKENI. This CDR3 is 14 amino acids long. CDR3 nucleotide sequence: TGTGCCAGCTCCAAGGACAGTTCGAACACTGAAGCTTTCTTT. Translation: CASSKDSSNTEAFF. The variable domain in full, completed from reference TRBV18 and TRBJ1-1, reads NAGVMQNPRHLVRRRGQEARLRCSPMKGHSHVYWYRQLPEEGLKFMVYLQKENIIDESGMPKERFSAEFPKEGPSILRIQQVVRGDSAAYFCASSKDSSNTEAFFGQGTRLTVV.

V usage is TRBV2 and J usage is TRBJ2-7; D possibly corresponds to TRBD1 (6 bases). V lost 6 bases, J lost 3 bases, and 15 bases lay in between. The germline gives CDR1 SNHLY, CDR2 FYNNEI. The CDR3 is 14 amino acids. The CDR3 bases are TGTGCCAGCAGAGGGGGACGGGGCTTCTACGAGCAGTACTTC. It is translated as CASRGGRGFYEQYF.

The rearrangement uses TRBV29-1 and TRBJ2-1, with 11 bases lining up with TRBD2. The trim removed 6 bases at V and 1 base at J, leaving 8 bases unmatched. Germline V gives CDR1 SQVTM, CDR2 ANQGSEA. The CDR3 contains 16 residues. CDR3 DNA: TGCAGCGTGGGGGGGGGGACTAGCGGATCCTACAATGAGCAGTTCTTC. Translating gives CSVGGGTSGSYNEQFF.

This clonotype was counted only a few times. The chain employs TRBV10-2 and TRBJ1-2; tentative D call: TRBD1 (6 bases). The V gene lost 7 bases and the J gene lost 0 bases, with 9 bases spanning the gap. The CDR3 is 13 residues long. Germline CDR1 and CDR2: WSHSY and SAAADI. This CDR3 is CASKGGANYGYTF. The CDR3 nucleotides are TGCGCCAGCAAGGGGGGTGCTAACTATGGCTACACCTTC.

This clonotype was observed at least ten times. The CDR3 nucleotides are TGTGCCAGCAGCTATGGACAGAGCTCTGGGGCCAACGTCCTGACTTTC. Amino acid sequence: CASSYGQSSGANVLTF. V and J are TRBV7-9 and TRBJ2-6; D perhaps matches TRBD1 (6 bases). The germline V gene encodes CDR1 SEHNR and CDR2 FQNEAQ (reference sequence). The CDR3 is 16 residues long. The V and J ends lost 4 bases and 0 bases respectively, with 10 bases between them.

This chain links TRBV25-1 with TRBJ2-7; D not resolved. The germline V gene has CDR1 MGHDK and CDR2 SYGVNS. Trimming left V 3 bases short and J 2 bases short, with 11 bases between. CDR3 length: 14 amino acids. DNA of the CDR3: TGTGCCAGCAGTGATGATTCCGGAGCCTACGAGCAGTACTTC. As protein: CASSDDSGAYEQYF.

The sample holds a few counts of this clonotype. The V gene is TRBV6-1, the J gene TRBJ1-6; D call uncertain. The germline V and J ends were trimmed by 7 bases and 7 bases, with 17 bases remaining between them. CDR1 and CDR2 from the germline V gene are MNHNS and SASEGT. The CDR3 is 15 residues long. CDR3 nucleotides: TGTGCCAGCACCACATCCGGGTCCTCAAATTCACCCCTCCACTTT. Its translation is CASTTSGSSNSPLHF.

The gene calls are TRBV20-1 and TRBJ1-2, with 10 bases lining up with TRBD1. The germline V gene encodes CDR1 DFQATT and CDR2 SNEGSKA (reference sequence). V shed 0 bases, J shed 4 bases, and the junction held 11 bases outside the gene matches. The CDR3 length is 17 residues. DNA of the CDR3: TGCAGTGCTAGAGATCCGGGACAGGGGTTAACTATCTATGGCTACACCTTC. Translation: CSARDPGQGLTIYGYTF.

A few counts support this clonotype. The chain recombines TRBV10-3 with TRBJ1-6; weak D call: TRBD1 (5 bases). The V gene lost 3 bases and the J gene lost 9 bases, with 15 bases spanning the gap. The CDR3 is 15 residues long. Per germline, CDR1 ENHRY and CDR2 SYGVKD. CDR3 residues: CAISDSARGGSPLHF. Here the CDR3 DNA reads TGTGCCATCAGTGATTCCGCGAGGGGAGGTTCACCCCTCCACTTT.

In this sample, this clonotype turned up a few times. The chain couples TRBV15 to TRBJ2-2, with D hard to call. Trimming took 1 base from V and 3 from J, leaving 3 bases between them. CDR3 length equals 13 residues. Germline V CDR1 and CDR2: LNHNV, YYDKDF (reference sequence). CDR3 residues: CATSRAYTGELFF. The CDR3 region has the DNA TGTGCCACCAGCAGAGCTTACACCGGGGAGCTGTTTTTT.

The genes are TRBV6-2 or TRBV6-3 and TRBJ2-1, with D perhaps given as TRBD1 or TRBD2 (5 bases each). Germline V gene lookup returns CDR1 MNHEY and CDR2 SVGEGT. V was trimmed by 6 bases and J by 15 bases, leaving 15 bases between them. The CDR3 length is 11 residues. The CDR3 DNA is TGTGCCAGCAGCTCGGGGCTGTCCCGGTTCTTC. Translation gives CASSSGLSRFF.

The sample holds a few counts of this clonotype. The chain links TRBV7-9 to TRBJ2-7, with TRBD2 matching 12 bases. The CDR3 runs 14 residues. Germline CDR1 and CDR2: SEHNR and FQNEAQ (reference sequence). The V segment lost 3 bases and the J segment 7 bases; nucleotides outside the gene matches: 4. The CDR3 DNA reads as TGTGCCAGCAGCTTGACCGGGACTAGCGGGGAGCAGTACTTC. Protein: CASSLTGTSGEQYF. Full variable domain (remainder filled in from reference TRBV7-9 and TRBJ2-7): DTGVSQNPRHKITKRGQNVTFRCDPISEHNRLYWYRQTLGQGPEFLTYFQNEAQLEKSRLLSDRFSAERPKGSFSTLEIQRTEQGDSAMYLCASSLTGTSGEQYFGPGTRLTVT.

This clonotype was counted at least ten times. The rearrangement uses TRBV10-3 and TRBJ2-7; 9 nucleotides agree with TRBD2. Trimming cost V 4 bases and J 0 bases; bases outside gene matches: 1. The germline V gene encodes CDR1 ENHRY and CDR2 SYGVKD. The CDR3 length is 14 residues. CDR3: CAISGTSASYEQYF. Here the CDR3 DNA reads TGTGCCATCAGTGGGACTAGCGCCTCCTACGAGCAGTACTTC.

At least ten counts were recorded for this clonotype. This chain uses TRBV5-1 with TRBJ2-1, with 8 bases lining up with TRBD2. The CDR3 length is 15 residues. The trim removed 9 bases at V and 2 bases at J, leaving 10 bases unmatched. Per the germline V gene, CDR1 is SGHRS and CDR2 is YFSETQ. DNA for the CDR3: TGCGCCACCCGGGGGGGCAGCGGGGCCTACAATGAGCAGTTCTTC. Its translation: CATRGGSGAYNEQFF.

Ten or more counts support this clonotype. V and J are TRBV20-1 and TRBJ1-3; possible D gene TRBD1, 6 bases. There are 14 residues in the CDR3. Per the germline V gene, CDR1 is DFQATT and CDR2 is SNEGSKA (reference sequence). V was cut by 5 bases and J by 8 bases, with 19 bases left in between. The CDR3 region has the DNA TGCAGTGCTTTTCGGACAGACCGCGCGGACACCATATATTTT. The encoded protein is CSAFRTDRADTIYF.

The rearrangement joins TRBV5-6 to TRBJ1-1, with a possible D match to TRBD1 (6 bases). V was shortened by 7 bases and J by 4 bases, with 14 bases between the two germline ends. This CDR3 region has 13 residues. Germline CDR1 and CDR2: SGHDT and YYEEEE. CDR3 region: CASYRVGGTEAFF. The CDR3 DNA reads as TGTGCCAGCTACAGGGTGGGGGGCACTGAAGCTTTCTTT.